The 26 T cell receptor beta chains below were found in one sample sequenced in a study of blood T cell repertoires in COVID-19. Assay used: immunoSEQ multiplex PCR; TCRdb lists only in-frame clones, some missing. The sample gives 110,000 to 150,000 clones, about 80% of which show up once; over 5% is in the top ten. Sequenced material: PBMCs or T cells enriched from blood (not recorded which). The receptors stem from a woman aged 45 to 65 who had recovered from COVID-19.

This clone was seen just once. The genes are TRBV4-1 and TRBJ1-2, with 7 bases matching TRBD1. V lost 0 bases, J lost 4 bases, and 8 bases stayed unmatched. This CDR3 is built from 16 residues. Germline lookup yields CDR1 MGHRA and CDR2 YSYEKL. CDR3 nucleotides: TGCGCCAGCAGCCAAGAGGGAACAGGGGAGTTCTATGGCTACACCTTC. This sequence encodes CASSQEGTGEFYGYTF.

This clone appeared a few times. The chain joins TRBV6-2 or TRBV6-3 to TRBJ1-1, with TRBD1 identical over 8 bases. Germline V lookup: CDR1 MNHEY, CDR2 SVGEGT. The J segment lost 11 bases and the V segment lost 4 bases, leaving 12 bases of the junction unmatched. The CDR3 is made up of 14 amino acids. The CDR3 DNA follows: TGTGCCAGCAGTTCGGACAGGGCAAAGCGGGACGCTTTCTTT. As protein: CASSSDRAKRDAFF.

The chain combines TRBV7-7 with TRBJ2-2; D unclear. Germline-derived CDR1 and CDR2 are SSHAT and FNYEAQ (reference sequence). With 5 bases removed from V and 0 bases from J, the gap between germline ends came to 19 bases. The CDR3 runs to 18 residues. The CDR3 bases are TGTGCCAGCAGCCCCCATCTTGCCAGCGCTGCGAACACCGGGGAGCTGTTTTTT. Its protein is CASSPHLASAANTGELFF.

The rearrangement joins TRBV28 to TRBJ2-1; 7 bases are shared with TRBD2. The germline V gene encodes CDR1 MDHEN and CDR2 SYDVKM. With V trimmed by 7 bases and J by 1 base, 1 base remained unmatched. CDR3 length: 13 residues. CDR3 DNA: TGTGCCAGCACACTAGCGTCCTACAATGAGCAGTTCTTC. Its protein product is CASTLASYNEQFF.

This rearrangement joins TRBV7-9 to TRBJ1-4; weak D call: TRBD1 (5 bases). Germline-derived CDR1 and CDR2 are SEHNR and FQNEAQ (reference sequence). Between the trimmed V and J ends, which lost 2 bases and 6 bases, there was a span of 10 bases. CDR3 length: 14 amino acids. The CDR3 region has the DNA TGTGCCAGCAGCTTACGGGGGAGTTATGAAAAACTGTTTTTT. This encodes CASSLRGSYEKLFF.

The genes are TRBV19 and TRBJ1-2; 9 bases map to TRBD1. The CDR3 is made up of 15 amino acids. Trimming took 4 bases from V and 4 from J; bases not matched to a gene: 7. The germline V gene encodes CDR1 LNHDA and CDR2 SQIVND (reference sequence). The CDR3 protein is CASSTWDRVAYGYTF. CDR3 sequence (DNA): TGTGCCAGTAGTACCTGGGACAGGGTAGCCTATGGCTACACCTTC.

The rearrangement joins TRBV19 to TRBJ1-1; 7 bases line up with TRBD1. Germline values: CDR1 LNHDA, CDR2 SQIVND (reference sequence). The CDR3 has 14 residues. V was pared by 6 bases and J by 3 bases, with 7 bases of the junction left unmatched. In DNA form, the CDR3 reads TGTGCCAGTAGGGAGGGGGCAGTGGACACTGAAGCTTTCTTT. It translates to CASREGAVDTEAFF. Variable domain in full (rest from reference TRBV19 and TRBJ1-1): DGGITQSPKYLFRKEGQNVTLSCEQNLNHDAMYWYRQDPGQGLRLIYYSQIVNDFQKGDIAEGYSVSREKKESFPLTVTSAQKNPTAFYLCASREGAVDTEAFFGQGTRLTVV.

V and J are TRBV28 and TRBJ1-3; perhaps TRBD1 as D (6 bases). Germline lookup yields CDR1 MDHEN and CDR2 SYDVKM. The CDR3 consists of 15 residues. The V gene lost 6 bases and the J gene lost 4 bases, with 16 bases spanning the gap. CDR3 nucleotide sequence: TGTGCCAGCAGCCCCGGGGACACATCGGGAAACACCATATATTTT. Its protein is CASSPGDTSGNTIYF.

The CDR3 DNA reads TGTGCCAGCAGCTTAGGCGAGGGTGAGACCCAGTACTTC. It translates to CASSLGEGETQYF. The V gene is TRBV7-9, the J gene TRBJ2-5, with D possibly matching TRBD2 (5 bases). Germline-derived CDR1 and CDR2 are SEHNR and FQNEAQ (reference sequence). The CDR3 is made up of 13 amino acids. Trimming pared 1 base from V and 5 bases from J, leaving 8 bases between.

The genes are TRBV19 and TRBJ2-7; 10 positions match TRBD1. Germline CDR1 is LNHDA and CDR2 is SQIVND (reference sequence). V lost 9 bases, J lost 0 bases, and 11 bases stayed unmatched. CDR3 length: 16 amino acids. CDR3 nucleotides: TGTGCCAGGGGGACAGGGGCGTCACCCAGCTCCTACGAGCAGTACGTC. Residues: CARGTGASPSSYEQYV.

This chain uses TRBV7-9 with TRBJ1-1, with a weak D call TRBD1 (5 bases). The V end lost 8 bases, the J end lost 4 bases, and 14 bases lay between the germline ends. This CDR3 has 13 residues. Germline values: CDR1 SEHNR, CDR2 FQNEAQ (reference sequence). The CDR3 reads CASSQGRGTEAFF. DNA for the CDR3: TGTGCCAGCTCCCAGGGTAGAGGCACTGAAGCTTTCTTT.

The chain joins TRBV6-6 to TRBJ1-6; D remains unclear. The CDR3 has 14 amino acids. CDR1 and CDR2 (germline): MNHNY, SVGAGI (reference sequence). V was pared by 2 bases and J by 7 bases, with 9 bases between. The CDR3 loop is CASSYQDTNSPLHF. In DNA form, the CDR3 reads TGTGCCAGCAGTTACCAAGACACAAATTCACCCCTCCACTTT.

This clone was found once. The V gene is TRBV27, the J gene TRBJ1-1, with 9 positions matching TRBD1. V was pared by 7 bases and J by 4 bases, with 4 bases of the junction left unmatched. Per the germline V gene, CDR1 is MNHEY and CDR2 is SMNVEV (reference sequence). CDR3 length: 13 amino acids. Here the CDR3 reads CASILTGGTEAFF. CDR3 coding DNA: TGTGCCAGCATCTTGACAGGGGGCACTGAAGCTTTCTTT.

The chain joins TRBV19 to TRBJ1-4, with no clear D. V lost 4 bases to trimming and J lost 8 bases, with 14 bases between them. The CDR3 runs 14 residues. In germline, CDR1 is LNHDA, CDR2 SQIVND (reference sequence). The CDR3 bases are TGTGCCAGTAGTAGTCAGGCTTCGGTAGAAAAACTGTTTTTT. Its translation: CASSSQASVEKLFF.

The CDR3 coding sequence is TGTGCCAGCAGCCGGATAGGGGGCCAGGGAGAAAAACTGTTTTTT. Translation: CASSRIGGQGEKLFF. The chain carries TRBV11-1 and TRBJ1-4, with 7 bases identical to TRBD1. Germline CDR1 SGHAT, CDR2 FQDESV (reference sequence). Trimming at V came to 5 bases and at J to 8 bases, leaving 11 bases not matched to a gene. The CDR3 runs to 15 residues.

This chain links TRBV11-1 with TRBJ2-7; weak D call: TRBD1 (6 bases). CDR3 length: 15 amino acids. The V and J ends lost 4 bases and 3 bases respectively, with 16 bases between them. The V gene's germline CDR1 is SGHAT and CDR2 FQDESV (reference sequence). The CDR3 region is CASSSFWTVGYEQYF. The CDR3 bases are TGTGCCAGCAGCTCGTTTTGGACAGTGGGCTACGAGCAGTACTTC.

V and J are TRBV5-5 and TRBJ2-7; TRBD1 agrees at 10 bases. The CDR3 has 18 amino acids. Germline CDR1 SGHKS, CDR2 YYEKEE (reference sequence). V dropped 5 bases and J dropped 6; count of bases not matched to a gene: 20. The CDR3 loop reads CASRLWTGGSMGSGEQYF. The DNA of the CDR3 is TGTGCCAGCAGATTGTGGACAGGGGGTTCCATGGGGTCGGGCGAGCAGTACTTC.

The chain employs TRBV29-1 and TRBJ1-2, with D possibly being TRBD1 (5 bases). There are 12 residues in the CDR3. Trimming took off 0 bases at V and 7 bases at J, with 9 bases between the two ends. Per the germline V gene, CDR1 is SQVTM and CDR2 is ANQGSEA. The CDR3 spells CSVEDLGGGYTF. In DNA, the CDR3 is TGCAGCGTTGAAGATTTGGGGGGTGGCTACACCTTC.

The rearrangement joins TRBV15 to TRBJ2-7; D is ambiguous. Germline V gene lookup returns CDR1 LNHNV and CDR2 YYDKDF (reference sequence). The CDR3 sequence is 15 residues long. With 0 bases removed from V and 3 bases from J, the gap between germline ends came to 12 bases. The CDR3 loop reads CATSRDNNFYYEQYF. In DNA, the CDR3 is TGTGCCACCAGCAGAGATAATAACTTTTACTACGAGCAGTACTTC.

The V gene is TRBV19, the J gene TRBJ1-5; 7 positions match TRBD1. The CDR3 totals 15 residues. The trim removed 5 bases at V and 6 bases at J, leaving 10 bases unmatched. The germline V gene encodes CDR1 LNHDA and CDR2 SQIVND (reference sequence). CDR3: CASSPTTGVFQPQHF. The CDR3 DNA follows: TGTGCCAGTAGTCCCACTACAGGGGTCTTTCAGCCCCAGCATTTT.

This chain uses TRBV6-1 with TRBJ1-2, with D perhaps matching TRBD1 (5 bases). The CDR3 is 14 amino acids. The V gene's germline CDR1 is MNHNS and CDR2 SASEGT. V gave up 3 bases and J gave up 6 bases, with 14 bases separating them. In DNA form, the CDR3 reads TGTGCCAGCAGTGATGACAGCGGGTCGCATGGCTACACCTTC. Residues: CASSDDSGSHGYTF.

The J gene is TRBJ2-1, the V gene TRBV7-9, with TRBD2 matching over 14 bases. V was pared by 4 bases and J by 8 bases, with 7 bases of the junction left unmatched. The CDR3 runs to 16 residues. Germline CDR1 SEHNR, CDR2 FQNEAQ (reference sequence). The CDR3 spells CASSYGTSGGKDEQFF. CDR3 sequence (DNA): TGTGCCAGCAGCTACGGGACTAGCGGGGGTAAGGATGAGCAGTTCTTC.

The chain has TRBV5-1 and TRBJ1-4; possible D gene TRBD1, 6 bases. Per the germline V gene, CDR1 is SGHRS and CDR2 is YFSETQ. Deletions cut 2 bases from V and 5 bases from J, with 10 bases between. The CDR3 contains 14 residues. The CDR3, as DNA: TGCGCCAGCAGCTTCGGGACAAGAAATGAAAAACTGTTTTTT. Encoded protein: CASSFGTRNEKLFF.

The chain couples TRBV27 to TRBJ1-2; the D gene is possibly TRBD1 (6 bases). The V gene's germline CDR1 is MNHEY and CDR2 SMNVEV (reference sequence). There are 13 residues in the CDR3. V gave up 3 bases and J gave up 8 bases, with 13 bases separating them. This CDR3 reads CASSFLGHGGYTF. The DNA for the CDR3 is TGTGCCAGCAGTTTTCTGGGACACGGAGGCTACACCTTC.

CDR3 DNA: TGTGCCATCAGTGAGTCGACGGGAGGAACGGCCTATGGCTACACCTTC. Its translation is CAISESTGGTAYGYTF. The chain combines TRBV10-3 with TRBJ1-2; D uncertain. This CDR3 has 16 amino acids. Germline V CDR1 and CDR2: ENHRY, SYGVKD. V dropped 0 bases and J dropped 4 bases, with 15 bases sitting between them.

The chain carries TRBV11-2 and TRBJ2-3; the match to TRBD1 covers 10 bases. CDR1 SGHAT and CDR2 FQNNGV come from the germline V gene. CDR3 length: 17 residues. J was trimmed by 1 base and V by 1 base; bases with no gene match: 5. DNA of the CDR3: TGTGCCAGCAGCTTAGTACCCGGGACAGGGGGCACAGATACGCAGTATTTT. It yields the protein CASSLVPGTGGTDTQYF.